The 3 T cell receptor beta chains reported below all come from one sample, sequenced in a study of T cell responses to AZD1222 COVID-19 vaccine. Profiling relied on immunoSEQ multiplex PCR, and the TCRdb table lists in-frame clones only, not all of them. The repertoire has about 180,000 clones, 85% to 90% of them found once; the top ten carry 1.5% to 2%. This specimen was peripheral blood, taken on day 0 of AZD1222 vaccination. The receptors were sampled from an adult in good health.

This clone was picked up one time. The chain carries TRBV23-1 and TRBJ1-6; TRBD1 is a possible D gene (5 bases). TRBV23-1 is an ORF for which the function is uncertain. The CDR3 runs 12 residues. V was cut by 8 bases and J by 10 bases, with 12 bases left in between. CDR3 residues: CASSTDTSPLHF. As DNA, the CDR3 is TGCGCCAGCTCTACGGACACCTCACCCCTCCACTTT.

The J gene is TRBJ2-2, the V gene TRBV7-6; D is perhaps TRBD1 (5 bases). V lost 6 bases to trimming and J lost 1 base, with 15 bases between them. The CDR3 sequence is 16 residues long. Germline-derived CDR1 and CDR2 are SGHVS and FNYEAQ. CDR3 region: CASSQGAGWNTGELFF. CDR3 coding DNA: TGTGCCAGCAGTCAAGGGGCAGGGTGGAACACCGGGGAGCTGTTTTTT.

The CDR3 spells CASSAGLSGNTIYF. DNA of the CDR3: TGTGCCAGCAGCGCGGGTCTCTCTGGAAACACCATATATTTT. V is TRBV5-4 and J is TRBJ1-3; no clear D gene. The germline CDR1 and CDR2 sequences are SGHNT and YYREEE (reference sequence). V gave up 4 bases and J gave up 0 bases, with 8 bases separating them. This CDR3 contains 14 residues.